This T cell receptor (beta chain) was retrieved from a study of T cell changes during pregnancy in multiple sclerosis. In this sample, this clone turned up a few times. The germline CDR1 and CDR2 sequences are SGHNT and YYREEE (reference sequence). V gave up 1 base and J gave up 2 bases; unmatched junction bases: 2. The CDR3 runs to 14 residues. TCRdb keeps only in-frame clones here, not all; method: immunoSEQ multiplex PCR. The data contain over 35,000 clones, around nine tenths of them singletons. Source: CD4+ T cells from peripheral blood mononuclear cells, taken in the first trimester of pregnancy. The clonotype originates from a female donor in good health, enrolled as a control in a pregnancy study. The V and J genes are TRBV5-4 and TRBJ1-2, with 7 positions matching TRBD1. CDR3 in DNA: TGTGCCAGCAGCTTGCCGGACAGGAACTATGGCTACACCTTC. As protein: CASSLPDRNYGYTF.